This T cell receptor (delta chain) was captured in a study of gamma-delta T cells after stem cell transplantation. This clone is medium-sized within its sample. With CATT, TCRdb re-called clones from the RT-PCR reads. Of 1,500 to 2,000 delta-chain clones listed, more than 20% are singletons. This receptor was identified in a human donor. It is not recorded whose cells these are; they may come from a transplant donor. Input material: gamma-delta T cells.

In DNA, the CDR3 is TGTGCCTGTGACACCGTGTTAGTGGGGGACCGAACCGATAAACTCATCTTT. Translating it yields CACDTVLVGDRTDKLIF. The chain couples TRDV2 to TRDJ1, with TRDD3 identical over 7 bases. V gave up 0 bases and J gave up 2 bases; unmatched junction bases: 11. The CDR3 sequence is 17 residues long. Per the germline V gene, CDR1 is GEAIGNYY and CDR2 is EKD.